What follows describes a single TCR beta chain. While unrecorded immune exposures were likely, the donors were nominally healthy when sampled. These data are taken from a study of cytomegalovirus exposure and HLA in healthy donors. Primers: 60 Vbeta forward and 13 Jbeta reverse. Authors' analysis steps: An analysis performed later counted 72 million or so unique TCR beta chains (roughly 11 million of them shared). Sequenced by immunoSEQ multiplex PCR; TCRdb stores in-frame clones only, minus some. That table supplies the V and J calls and clone size; D and trimming were determined from the DNA. The data contain some 200,000 clones, 70% to 85% of them seen just once; the ten biggest clones take up over 0.5%. The CDR3 runs 14 residues. Germline V gene lookup returns CDR1 PRHDT and CDR2 FYEKMQ (reference sequence). The ends were cut back, 1 base at V and 4 bases at J, with 10 bases in the middle.

What was sequenced was PBMCs. The TCR sequence derives from a woman between 40 and 55 years old in good health and CMV-seronegative. The V call is TRBV13, the J call TRBJ1-2, with D unresolved. The CDR3 is CASSLAHRGYGYTF. The DNA for the CDR3 is TGTGCCAGCAGCTTAGCGCACCGCGGCTATGGCTACACCTTC. The full variable domain, completed using reference TRBV13 and TRBJ1-2, is AAGVIQSPRHLIKEKRETATLKCYPIPRHDTVYWYQQGPGQDPQFLISFYEKMQSDKGSIPDRFSAQQFSDYHSELNMSSLELGDSALYFCASSLAHRGYGYTFGSGTRLTVV.